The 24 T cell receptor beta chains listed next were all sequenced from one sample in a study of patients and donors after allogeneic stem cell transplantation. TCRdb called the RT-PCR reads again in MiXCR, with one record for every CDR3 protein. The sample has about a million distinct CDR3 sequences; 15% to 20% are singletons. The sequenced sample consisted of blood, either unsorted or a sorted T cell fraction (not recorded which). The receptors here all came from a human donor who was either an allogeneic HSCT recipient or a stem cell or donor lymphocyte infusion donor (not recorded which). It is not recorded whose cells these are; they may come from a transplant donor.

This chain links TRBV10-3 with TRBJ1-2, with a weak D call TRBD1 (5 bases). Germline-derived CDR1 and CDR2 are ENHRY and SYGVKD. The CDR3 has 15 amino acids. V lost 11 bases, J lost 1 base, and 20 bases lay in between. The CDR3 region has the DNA TGTGCCTCCAACCAGCGACAGCTACTTAACTATGGCTACACCTTC. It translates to CASNQRQLLNYGYTF.

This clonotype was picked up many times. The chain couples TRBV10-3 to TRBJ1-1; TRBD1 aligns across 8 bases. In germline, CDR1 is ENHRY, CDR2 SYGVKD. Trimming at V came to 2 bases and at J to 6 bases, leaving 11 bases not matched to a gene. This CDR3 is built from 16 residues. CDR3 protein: CAISEARQGLEAEAFF. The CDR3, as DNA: TGTGCCATCAGTGAGGCCAGACAGGGGCTTGAGGCTGAAGCTTTCTTT.

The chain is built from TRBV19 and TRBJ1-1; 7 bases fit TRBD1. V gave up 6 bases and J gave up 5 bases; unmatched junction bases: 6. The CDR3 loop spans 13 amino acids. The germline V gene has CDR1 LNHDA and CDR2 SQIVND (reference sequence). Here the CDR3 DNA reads TGTGCCAGTAGACTTAACAGGGGAACTGAAGCTTTCTTT. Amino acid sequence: CASRLNRGTEAFF.

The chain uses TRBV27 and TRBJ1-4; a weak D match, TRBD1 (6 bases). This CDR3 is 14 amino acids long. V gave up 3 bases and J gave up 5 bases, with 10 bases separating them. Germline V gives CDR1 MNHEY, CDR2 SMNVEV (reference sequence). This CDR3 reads CASSLPGQNEKLFF. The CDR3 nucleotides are TGTGCCAGCAGTTTGCCGGGACAAAATGAAAAACTGTTTTTT.

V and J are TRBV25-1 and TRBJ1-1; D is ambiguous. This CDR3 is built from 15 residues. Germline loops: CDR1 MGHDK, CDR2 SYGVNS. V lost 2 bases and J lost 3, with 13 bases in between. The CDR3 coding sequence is TGTGCCAGCAGTGAAGGCTCAGGATGGGACACTGAAGCTTTCTTT. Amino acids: CASSEGSGWDTEAFF.

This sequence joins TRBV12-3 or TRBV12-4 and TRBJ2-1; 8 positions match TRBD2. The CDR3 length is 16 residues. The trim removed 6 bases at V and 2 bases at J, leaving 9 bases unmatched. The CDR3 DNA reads TGTGCCAGCAGGCCTCTTAGCGGGGCCGCCTACAATGAGCAGTTCTTC. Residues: CASRPLSGAAYNEQFF.

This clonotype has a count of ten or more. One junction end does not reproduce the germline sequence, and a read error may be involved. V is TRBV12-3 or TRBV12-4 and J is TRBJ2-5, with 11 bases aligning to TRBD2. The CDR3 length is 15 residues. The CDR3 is CASSLAGGLQETQYF. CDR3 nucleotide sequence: TGTGCCAGCAGCTTAGCGGGAGGGCTCCAAGAGACCCAGTACTTC.

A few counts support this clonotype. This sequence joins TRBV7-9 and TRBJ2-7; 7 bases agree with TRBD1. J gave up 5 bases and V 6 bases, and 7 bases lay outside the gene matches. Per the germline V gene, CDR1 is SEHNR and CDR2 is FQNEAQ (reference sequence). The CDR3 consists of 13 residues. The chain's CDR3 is CASSLVTGDEQYF. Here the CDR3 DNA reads TGTGCCAGCAGTCTCGTAACAGGGGACGAGCAGTACTTC.

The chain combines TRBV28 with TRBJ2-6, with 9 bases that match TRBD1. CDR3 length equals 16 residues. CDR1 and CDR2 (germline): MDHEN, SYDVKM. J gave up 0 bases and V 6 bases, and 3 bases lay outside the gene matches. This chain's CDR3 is CASRLTGGSGANVLTF. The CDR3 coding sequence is TGTGCCAGCAGGTTGACAGGGGGCTCTGGGGCCAACGTCCTGACTTTC. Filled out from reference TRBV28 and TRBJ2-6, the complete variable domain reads DVKVTQSSRYLVKRTGEKVFLECVQDMDHENMFWYRQDPGLGLRLIYFSYDVKMKEKGDIPEGYSVSREKKERFSLILESASTNQTSMYLCASRLTGGSGANVLTFGAGSRLTVL.

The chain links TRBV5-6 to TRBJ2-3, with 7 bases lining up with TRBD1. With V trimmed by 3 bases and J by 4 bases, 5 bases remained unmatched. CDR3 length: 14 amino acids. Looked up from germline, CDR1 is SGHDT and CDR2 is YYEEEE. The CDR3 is CASSSGQVPDTQYF. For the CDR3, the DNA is TGTGCCAGCAGCTCAGGACAGGTCCCAGATACGCAGTATTTT.

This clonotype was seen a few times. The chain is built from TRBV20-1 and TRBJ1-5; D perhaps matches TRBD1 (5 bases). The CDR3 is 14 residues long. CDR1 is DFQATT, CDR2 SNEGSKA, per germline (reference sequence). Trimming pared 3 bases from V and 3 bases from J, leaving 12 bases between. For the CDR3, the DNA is TGCAGTGCTAGTTGGGGGGGGGACAATCAGCCCCAGCATTTT. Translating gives CSASWGGDNQPQHF.

The CDR3 protein is CATSDPLSEQFF. CDR3 DNA: TGTGCCACCAGTGATCCCCTCTCTGAGCAGTTCTTC. This sequence joins TRBV24-1 and TRBJ2-1, with D uncertain. V shed 3 bases and J shed 9 bases, with 8 bases lying between them. CDR1 is KGHDR, CDR2 SFDVKD, per germline. The CDR3 totals 12 residues.

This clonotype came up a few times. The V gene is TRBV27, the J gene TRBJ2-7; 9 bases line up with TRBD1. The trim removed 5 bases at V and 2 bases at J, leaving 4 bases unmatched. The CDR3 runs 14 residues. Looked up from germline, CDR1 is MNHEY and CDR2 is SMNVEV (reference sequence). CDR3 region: CASSHRDRAYEQYF. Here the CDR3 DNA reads TGTGCCAGCAGTCACCGGGACAGGGCCTACGAGCAGTACTTC.

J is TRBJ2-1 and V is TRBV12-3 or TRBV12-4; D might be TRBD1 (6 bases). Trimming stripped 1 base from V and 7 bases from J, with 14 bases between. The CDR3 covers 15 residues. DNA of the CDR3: TGTGCCAGCAGTTTAGAGGGACATCAAGTAAATGAGCAGTTCTTC. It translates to CASSLEGHQVNEQFF.

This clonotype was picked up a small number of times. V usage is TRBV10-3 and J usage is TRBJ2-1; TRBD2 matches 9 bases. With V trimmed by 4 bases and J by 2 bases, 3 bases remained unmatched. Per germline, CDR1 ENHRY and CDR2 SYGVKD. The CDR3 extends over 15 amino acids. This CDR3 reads CAISVGGGAYNEQFF. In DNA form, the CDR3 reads TGTGCCATCAGTGTAGGCGGGGGGGCCTACAATGAGCAGTTCTTC.

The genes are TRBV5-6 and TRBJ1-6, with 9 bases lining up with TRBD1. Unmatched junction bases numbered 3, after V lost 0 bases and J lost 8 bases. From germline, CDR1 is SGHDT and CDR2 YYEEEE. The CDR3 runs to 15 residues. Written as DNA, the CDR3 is TGTGCCAGCAGCTTGGTGGACAGGGGTGATTCACCCCTCCACTTT. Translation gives CASSLVDRGDSPLHF.

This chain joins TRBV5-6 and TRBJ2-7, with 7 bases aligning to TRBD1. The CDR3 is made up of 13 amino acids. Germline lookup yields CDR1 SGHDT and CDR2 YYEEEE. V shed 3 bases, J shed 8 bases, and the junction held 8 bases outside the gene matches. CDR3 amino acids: CASSYQDRVQQYF. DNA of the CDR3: TGTGCCAGCAGCTATCAAGACAGGGTACAGCAGTACTTC.

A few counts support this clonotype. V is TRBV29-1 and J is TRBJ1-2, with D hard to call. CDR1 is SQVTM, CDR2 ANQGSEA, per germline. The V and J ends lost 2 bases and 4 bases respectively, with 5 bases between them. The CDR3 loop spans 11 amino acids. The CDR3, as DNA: TGCAGCGTTGAACGACTCTATGGCTACACCTTC. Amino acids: CSVERLYGYTF.

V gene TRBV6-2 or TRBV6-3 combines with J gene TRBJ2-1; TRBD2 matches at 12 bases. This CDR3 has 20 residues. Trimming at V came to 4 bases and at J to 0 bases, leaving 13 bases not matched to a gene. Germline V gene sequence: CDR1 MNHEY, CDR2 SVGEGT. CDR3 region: CASSLGASGRAEISYNEQFF. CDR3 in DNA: TGTGCCAGCAGTTTGGGTGCTAGCGGGAGGGCAGAAATCTCCTACAATGAGCAGTTCTTC.

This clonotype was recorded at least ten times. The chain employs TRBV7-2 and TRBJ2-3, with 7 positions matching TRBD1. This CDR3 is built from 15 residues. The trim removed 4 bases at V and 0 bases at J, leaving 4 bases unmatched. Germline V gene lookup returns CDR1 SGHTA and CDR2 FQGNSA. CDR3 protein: CASSSTGASTDTQYF. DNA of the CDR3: TGTGCCAGCAGCTCTACAGGGGCTAGCACAGATACGCAGTATTTT.

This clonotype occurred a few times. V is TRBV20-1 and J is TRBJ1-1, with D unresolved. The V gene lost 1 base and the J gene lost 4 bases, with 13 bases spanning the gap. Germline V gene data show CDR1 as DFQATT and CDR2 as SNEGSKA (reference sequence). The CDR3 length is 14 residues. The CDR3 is CSARGGGKSTEAFF. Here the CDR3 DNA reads TGCAGTGCTAGAGGAGGAGGTAAATCCACTGAAGCTTTCTTT.

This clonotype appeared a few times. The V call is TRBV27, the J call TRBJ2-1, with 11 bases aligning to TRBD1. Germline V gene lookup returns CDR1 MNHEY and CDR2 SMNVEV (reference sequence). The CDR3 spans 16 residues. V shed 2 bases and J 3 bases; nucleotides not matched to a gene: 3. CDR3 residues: CASSLRTGGFYNEQFF. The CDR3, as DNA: TGTGCCAGCAGTTTAAGGACAGGGGGCTTCTACAATGAGCAGTTCTTC.

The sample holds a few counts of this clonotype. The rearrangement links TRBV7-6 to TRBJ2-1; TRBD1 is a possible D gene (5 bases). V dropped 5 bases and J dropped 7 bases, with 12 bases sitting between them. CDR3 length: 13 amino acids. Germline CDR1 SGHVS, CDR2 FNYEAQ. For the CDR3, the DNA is TGTGCCAGCAGCACCCAGGGAAAAAATGAGCAGTTCTTC. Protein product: CASSTQGKNEQFF.

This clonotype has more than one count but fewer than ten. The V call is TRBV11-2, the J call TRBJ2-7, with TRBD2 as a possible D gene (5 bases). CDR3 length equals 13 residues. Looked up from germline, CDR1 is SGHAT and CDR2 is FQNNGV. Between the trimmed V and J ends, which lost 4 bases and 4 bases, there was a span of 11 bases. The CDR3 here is CASSYKTTYEQYF. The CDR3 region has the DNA TGTGCCAGCAGCTACAAGACTACGTACGAGCAGTACTTC.